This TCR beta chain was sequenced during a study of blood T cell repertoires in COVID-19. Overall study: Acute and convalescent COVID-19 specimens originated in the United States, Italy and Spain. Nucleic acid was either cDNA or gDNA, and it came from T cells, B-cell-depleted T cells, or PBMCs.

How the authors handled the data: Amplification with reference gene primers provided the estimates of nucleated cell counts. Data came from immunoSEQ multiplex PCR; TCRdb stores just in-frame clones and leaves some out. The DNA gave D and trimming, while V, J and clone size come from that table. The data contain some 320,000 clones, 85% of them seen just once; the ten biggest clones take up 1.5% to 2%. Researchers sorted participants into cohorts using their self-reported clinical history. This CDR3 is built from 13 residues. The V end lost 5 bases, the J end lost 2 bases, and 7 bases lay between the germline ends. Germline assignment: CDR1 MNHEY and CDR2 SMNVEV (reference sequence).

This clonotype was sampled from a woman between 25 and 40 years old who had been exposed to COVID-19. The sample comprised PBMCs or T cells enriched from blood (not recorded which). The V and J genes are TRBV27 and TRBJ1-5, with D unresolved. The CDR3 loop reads CASSSLGNQPQHF. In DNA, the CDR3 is TGTGCCAGCAGTAGCCTAGGCAATCAGCCCCAGCATTTT.